These 10 T cell receptor beta chains originate from one sample sequenced in a study of CD8 T cells in ankylosing spondylitis. The study's findings and limits: There was a TCR beta motif, made of several highly homologous variants, that appeared characteristic of ankylosing spondylitis blood.

The antigens of these receptors remain unknown. TCRdb re-called the 5' RACE reads through MiXCR, storing one row per CDR3 protein. Seen here are about 800,000 distinct CDR3 sequences, 10% to 15% observed once, and the top ten hold around 0.51%. What was sequenced was blood, either unsorted or a sorted T cell fraction (not recorded which). These receptors were collected from a male donor with ankylosing spondylitis.

This clonotype was counted at least ten times. The gene calls are TRBV5-1 and TRBJ1-3; D uncertain. V dropped 4 bases and J dropped 0 bases, with 14 bases sitting between them. The CDR3 is made up of 16 amino acids. Germline CDR1 reads SGHRS; CDR2 reads YFSETQ. CDR3: CASSPDGIVSGNTIYF. DNA for the CDR3: TGCGCCAGCAGCCCAGACGGAATAGTCTCTGGAAACACCATATATTTT. Filled out from reference TRBV5-1 and TRBJ1-3, the complete variable domain reads KAGVTQTPRYLIKTRGQQVTLSCSPISGHRSVSWYQQTPGQGLQFLFEYFSETQRNKGNFPGRFSGRQFSNSRSEMNVSTLELGDSALYLCASSPDGIVSGNTIYFGEGSWLTVV.

This clonotype has more than one count but fewer than ten. The rearrangement uses TRBV10-3 and TRBJ2-1, with D possibly TRBD2 on 5 matching bases. This CDR3 comprises 14 residues. The germline CDR1 and CDR2 sequences are ENHRY and SYGVKD. The V and J ends lost 7 bases and 8 bases respectively, with 18 bases between them. The CDR3 protein is CAITSTHVGDEQFF. The CDR3, as DNA: TGTGCCATCACATCAACACATGTGGGAGATGAGCAGTTCTTC.

This chain uses TRBV7-2 with TRBJ1-2; 7 bases map to TRBD1. V lost 3 bases, J lost 4 bases, and 5 bases stayed unmatched. The CDR3 has 14 amino acids. Germline loops: CDR1 SGHTA, CDR2 FQGNSA. CDR3 DNA sequence: TGTGCCAGCAGCTTCCCCGGACAGGTCTATGGCTACACCTTC. Its translation is CASSFPGQVYGYTF. The whole variable domain, filled in from reference TRBV7-2 and TRBJ1-2, reads GAGVSQSPSNKVTEKGKDVELRCDPISGHTALYWYRQSLGQGLEFLIYFQGNSAPDKSGLPSDRFSAERTGGSVSTLTIQRTQQEDSAVYLCASSFPGQVYGYTFGSGTRLTVV.

This clonotype occurred a few times. The chain employs TRBV5-1 and TRBJ2-7, with 7 nucleotides matching TRBD1. Losses at the gene ends were 4 bases for V and 5 bases for J; bases not matched to a gene: 9. This CDR3 comprises 14 residues. Germline V gene data show CDR1 as SGHRS and CDR2 as YFSETQ. For the CDR3, the DNA is TGCGCCAGCAGCGTGGACAGGAGTGACGACGAGCAGTACTTC. It codes for CASSVDRSDDEQYF. Variable domain in full (rest from reference TRBV5-1 and TRBJ2-7): KAGVTQTPRYLIKTRGQQVTLSCSPISGHRSVSWYQQTPGQGLQFLFEYFSETQRNKGNFPGRFSGRQFSNSRSEMNVSTLELGDSALYLCASSVDRSDDEQYFGPGTRLTVT.

This clonotype was observed a few times. This chain joins TRBV7-6 and TRBJ2-5; the D gene is possibly TRBD2 (7 bases). In germline, CDR1 is SGHVS, CDR2 FNYEAQ. Between the trimmed V and J ends, which lost 5 bases and 4 bases, there was a span of 20 bases. The CDR3 totals 16 residues. CDR3 sequence (DNA): TGTGCCAGCAGCCGAGCCCCGGGACTACAGGGAGAGACCCAGTACTTC. It yields the protein CASSRAPGLQGETQYF.

This clonotype was observed a handful of times. V gene TRBV7-6 combines with J gene TRBJ1-1, with a weak D call TRBD1 (6 bases). This CDR3 has 16 residues. Germline CDR1 SGHVS, CDR2 FNYEAQ. The V end lost 5 bases, the J end lost 5 bases, and 21 bases lay between the germline ends. CDR3 amino acids: CASSPRTALPGTEAFF. CDR3 nucleotides: TGTGCCAGCAGCCCGAGGACAGCCCTCCCGGGGACTGAAGCTTTCTTT.

This clonotype was picked up many times. V is TRBV5-1 and J is TRBJ2-7, with 12 bases fitting TRBD2. This CDR3 contains 17 residues. Germline CDR1 is SGHRS and CDR2 is YFSETQ. After removal of 0 bases from V and 1 base from J, the junction contained 5 bases not matched to a gene. The CDR3 reads CASSLGLAGAISYEQYF. The CDR3 nucleotides are TGCGCCAGCAGCTTGGGACTAGCGGGAGCCATTTCCTACGAGCAGTACTTC.

This clonotype was found many times. The J gene is TRBJ1-1, the V gene TRBV20-1; D not resolved. This CDR3 is built from 13 residues. The germline V gene encodes CDR1 DFQATT and CDR2 SNEGSKA (reference sequence). The V end lost 5 bases, the J end lost 2 bases, and 12 bases lay between the germline ends. The chain's CDR3 is CSAAGDLNTEAFF. The CDR3 DNA reads TGCAGTGCTGCTGGGGATTTAAACACTGAAGCTTTCTTT.

The sample holds many counts of this clonotype. The chain recombines TRBV29-1 with TRBJ2-3; TRBD2 matches at 9 bases. Per germline, CDR1 SQVTM and CDR2 ANQGSEA. This CDR3 comprises 13 residues. The junction had 5 bases not matched to a gene; V was cut back by 4 bases and J by 6 bases. CDR3 sequence reads: CSVVAGVGDTQYF. Here the CDR3 DNA reads TGCAGCGTTGTAGCGGGAGTGGGGGATACGCAGTATTTT.

The chain recombines TRBV4-1 with TRBJ1-2, with a possible D match to TRBD1 (6 bases). Trimming shortened V by 3 bases and J by 2 bases, and 10 bases separated the two germline ends. Germline V gives CDR1 MGHRA, CDR2 YSYEKL. CDR3 length: 14 amino acids. The CDR3 DNA reads as TGCGCCAGCAGCCACCGACAGGAAAACTATGGCTACACCTTC. It codes for CASSHRQENYGYTF.